Below are 16 T cell receptor beta chains sequenced from a single sample in a study of tumor-infiltrating lymphocytes in primary liver carcinoma. Unsorted whole blood yielded blood RNA, and germline DNA was extracted as well. The input was 400 to 500 ng total RNA; TCR beta cDNA was made from it with a constant-region primer. Three-round nested multiplex PCR performed with slightly modified ARM-PCR produced the TCR beta libraries. With TRBV1-TRBV30 forward primers and a C-beta reverse primer, the first two PCR rounds were run for about 10 cycles each. TCRdb called the multiplex PCR reads again in MiXCR, with one record for every CDR3 protein. The data show some 320,000 distinct CDR3 sequences, more than 55% seen once. Sequencing was carried out using peripheral blood. The receptors derive from a man in his forties or fifties with primary liver carcinoma and hepatitis B virus infection.

To note about this clonotype: An end of the junction does not agree with germline; a read error may underlie this. This sequence joins TRBV6-5 and TRBJ2-3; 10 bases line up with TRBD2. The CDR3 runs 14 residues. Per the germline V gene, CDR1 is MNHEY and CDR2 is SVGAGI. CDR3 coding DNA: TGTGCCAGCTGTCCTAGCGGGGGAACAGATACGCAATATTTT. It is translated as CASCPSGGTDTQYF.

As regards this clonotype: Its ends do not fully match the called genes, so a read error is possible. The chain is built from TRBV6-1 and TRBJ2-7, with 8 bases identical to TRBD2. The CDR3 has 13 residues. The germline CDR1 and CDR2 sequences are MNHNS and SASEGT. CDR3 nucleotides: TGTTCCAGCGTCACTAGCGGACTCTACGAGCAGTACTTC. Translation: CSSVTSGLYEQYF.

This clonotype was counted many times. This chain links TRBV6-1 with TRBJ2-1; possible D gene TRBD2, 6 bases. V was trimmed by 3 bases and J by 8 bases, leaving 20 bases between them. The CDR3 sequence is 16 residues long. The germline V gene has CDR1 MNHNS and CDR2 SASEGT. The CDR3 here is CASSETRGIAGDEQFF. In nucleotides, the CDR3 is TGTGCCAGCAGTGAGACCCGCGGGATAGCTGGCGATGAGCAGTTCTTC.

Regarding this clonotype: An end of the junction does not agree with germline; a read error may underlie this. The chain joins TRBV6-1 to TRBJ2-1, with 8 bases identical to TRBD2. Germline values: CDR1 MNHNS, CDR2 SASEGT. This CDR3 region has 14 residues. CDR3 amino acids: CASKVTSGYNEKFF. The CDR3 nucleotides are TGTGCCAGCAAGGTTACTAGCGGCTACAATGAGAAGTTCTTC.

V is TRBV12-5 and J is TRBJ2-3, with 7 bases matching TRBD2. The germline V gene encodes CDR1 LGHNT and CDR2 FRNRAP. The CDR3 loop spans 15 amino acids. CDR3 DNA: TGTGGTATTGGCCCCGGACTAGGAGGCACAGATACGCAGTATTTT. Residues: CGIGPGLGGTDTQYF. Using reference TRBV12-5 and TRBJ2-3 for the parts outside the CDR3, the full variable domain is DARVTQTPRHKVTEMGQEVTMRCQPILGHNTVFWYRQTMMQGLELLAYFRNRAPLDDSGMPKDRFSAEMPDATLATLKIQPSEPRDSAVYFCGIGPGLGGTDTQYFGPGTRLTVL.

Of note for this clonotype: Just one base apart from a much larger clone, this may be a read error. This chain joins TRBV12-3 or TRBV12-4 and TRBJ1-4, with a weak D call TRBD1 (5 bases). Trimming removed 5 bases at V and 9 bases at J, with 16 bases between. The CDR3 length is 14 residues. CDR3 loop: CASSLGGVGKKLFF. The DNA of the CDR3 is TGTGCCAGCAGTCTCGGGGGGGTTGGTAAAAAACTGTTTTTT.

Details on this clonotype: A junction boundary mismatches the germline segment, possibly from a read error. This chain uses TRBV10-3 with TRBJ1-1; the D gene is possibly TRBD1 (6 bases). CDR3 size: 13 residues. CDR1 is ENHRY, CDR2 SYGVKD, per germline. In DNA form, the CDR3 reads TGTGCGTCGAAAGGGGGAGTGAACACAGAAGCTTCCTTT. It yields the protein CASKGGVNTEASF.

The chain joins TRBV11-2 to TRBJ2-6; TRBD1 might be the D (5 bases). The CDR3 is 15 amino acids. The V gene's germline CDR1 is SGHAT and CDR2 FQNNGV. The V end lost 2 bases, the J end lost 5 bases, and 10 bases lay between the germline ends. CDR3 DNA: TGTGCCAGCAGCTTACATGGGGCCTGGGCCAACGTCCTGACTTTC. This codes for CASSLHGAWANVLTF.

The chain is built from TRBV3-1 and TRBJ2-1; 7 nucleotides match TRBD2. This CDR3 contains 17 residues. Trimming at V came to 0 bases and at J to 0 bases, leaving 5 bases not matched to a gene. CDR1 and CDR2 from the germline V gene are LGHDT and YNNKEL (reference sequence). The chain's CDR3 is CASSQDLLADSYNEQFF. The CDR3 coding sequence is TGTGCCAGCAGCCAAGATCTCCTAGCGGACTCCTACAATGAGCAGTTCTTC.

The count of this clonotype is one. Mismatch with germline at one junction end may stem from a read error. The chain couples TRBV29-1 to TRBJ2-4, with D possibly TRBD2 on 5 matching bases. There are 12 residues in the CDR3. From germline, CDR1 is SQVTM and CDR2 ANQGSEA. CDR3 DNA sequence: TGTAGCGCTTTTGGGTCAAAAAACATTCAGTACTTC. Its protein is CSAFGSKNIQYF.

This clonotype was counted a few times. The V call is TRBV29-1, the J call TRBJ2-3; no definite D call. This CDR3 region has 13 residues. V was cut by 2 bases and J by 8 bases, with 14 bases left in between. From germline, CDR1 is SQVTM and CDR2 ANQGSEA. The CDR3, as DNA: TGCAGCGTTGAAAAGATCAGATCAGGTACGCAGTATTTT. It translates to CSVEKIRSGTQYF.

This clonotype was seen just once. An end of the junction does not agree with germline; a read error may underlie this. CDR3 nucleotides: TGTGCCATCTGTTCGGGAGTCGTAAGGTCCTACGAGCAGTATTTC. As protein: CAICSGVVRSYEQYF. The chain combines TRBV10-3 with TRBJ2-7, with a tentative D call TRBD2 (6 bases). The CDR3 is made up of 15 amino acids. CDR1 is ENHRY and CDR2 is SYGVKD in the germline V gene.

A note on this clonotype: The junction shows a germline mismatch at one end, possibly a read error. The chain combines TRBV6-6 with TRBJ1-5; 7 bases agree with TRBD2. The J call is doubtful: the DNA matches TRBJ2-3 better. The CDR3 consists of 16 residues. In germline, CDR1 is MNHNY, CDR2 SVGAGI (reference sequence). The CDR3 is CASSYPSGGEGQPQYF. The CDR3 nucleotides read TGTGCCAGTAGTTACCCCAGTGGCGGGGAGGGTCAGCCCCAGTATTTT.

For this clonotype: A much larger clonotype is one base distant, so this may be a read error. The V call is TRBV5-1, the J call TRBJ1-4, with TRBD1 as a possible D gene (5 bases). CDR1 and CDR2 from the germline V gene are SGHRS and YFSETQ. Trimming stripped 3 bases from V and 13 bases from J, with 28 bases between. The CDR3 runs 17 residues. CDR3: CASSSARPGPPSPILFF. The CDR3 nucleotides read TGCGCCAGCAGCTCAGCTCGTCCGGGACCGCCTTCCCCTATACTGTTTTTT.

A few counts support this clonotype. This may come from a read error, since a much larger clone is one base off. The CDR3 loop reads CASIPAAGVGELFF. The DNA of the CDR3 is TGTGCCTCAATCCCCGCCGCGGGAGTGGGGGAGCTGTTTTTT. This chain joins TRBV10-3 and TRBJ2-2; 7 bases line up with TRBD2. Germline CDR1 is ENHRY and CDR2 is SYGVKD. The V and J ends lost 11 bases and 8 bases, in that order; junction bases with no gene match: 14. The CDR3 extends over 14 amino acids.

This clonotype has at least ten counts. V and J are TRBV11-2 and TRBJ2-5, with D tentatively TRBD1 (5 bases). The V end was cut by 6 bases, the J end by 5 bases, with 10 bases between. This CDR3 has 12 residues. Germline assignment: CDR1 SGHAT and CDR2 FQNNGV. CDR3: CASRPKGETQYF. DNA for the CDR3: TGTGCCAGCAGGCCAAAGGGGGAGACCCAGTACTTC.